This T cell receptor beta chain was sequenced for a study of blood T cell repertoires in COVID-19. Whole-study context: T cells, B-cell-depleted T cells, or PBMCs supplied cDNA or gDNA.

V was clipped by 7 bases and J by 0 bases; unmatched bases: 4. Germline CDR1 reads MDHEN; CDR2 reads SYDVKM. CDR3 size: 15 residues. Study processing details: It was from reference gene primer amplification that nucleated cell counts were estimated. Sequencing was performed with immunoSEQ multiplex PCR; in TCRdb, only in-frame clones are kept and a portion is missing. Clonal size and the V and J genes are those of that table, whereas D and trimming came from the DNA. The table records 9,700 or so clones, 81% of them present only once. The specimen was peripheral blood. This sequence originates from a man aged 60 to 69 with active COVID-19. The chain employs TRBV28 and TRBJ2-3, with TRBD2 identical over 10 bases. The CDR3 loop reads CASTKRGGSTDTQYF. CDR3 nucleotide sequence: TGTGCCAGCACCAAGCGGGGGGGGAGCACAGATACGCAGTATTTT.